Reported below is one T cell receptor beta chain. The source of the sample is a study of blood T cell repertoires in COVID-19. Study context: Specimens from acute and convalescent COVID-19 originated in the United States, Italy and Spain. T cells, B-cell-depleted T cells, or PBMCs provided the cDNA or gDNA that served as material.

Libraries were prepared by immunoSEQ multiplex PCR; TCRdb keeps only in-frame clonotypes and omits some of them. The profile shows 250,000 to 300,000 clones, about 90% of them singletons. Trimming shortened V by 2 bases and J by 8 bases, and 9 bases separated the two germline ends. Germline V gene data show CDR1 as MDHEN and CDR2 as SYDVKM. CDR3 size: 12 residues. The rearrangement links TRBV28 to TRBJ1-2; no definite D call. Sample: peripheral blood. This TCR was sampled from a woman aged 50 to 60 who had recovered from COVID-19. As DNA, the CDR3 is TGTGCCAGCAGTTTACAAAGCTTCGGCTACACCTTC. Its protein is CASSLQSFGYTF.